The clone carrying this T cell receptor beta chain is a singleton in its sample. Method: immunoSEQ multiplex PCR; TCRdb's copy keeps in-frame clones and lacks some. The sample comprises 55,000 to 85,000 clones, 92% of which are singletons, and about 1.6% rests with the top ten. V was cut by 9 bases and J by 0 bases, with 13 bases left in between. CDR3 length equals 14 residues. Germline V gene sequence: CDR1 SNHLY, CDR2 FYNNEI. This record comes from a study of T cell changes during pregnancy in multiple sclerosis. The chain links TRBV2 to TRBJ2-3, with D perhaps TRBD2 (6 bases). The sequenced sample was peripheral blood, obtained after pregnancy. The receptor was derived from a female donor with multiple sclerosis, enrolled in a pregnancy study. The CDR3 nucleotides read TGTGCCAGTGGGGGAAGCGGGAGCACAGATACGCAGTATTTT. Encoded protein: CASGGSGSTDTQYF.